The sample holds a few counts of the clone carrying this TCR beta chain. What it binds is unknown. This sample stems from a study of early T cells in non-severe SARS-CoV-2 infection. Study summary: Unpaired chains resulted from sequencing bulk RNA of unsorted whole blood. The study's findings and limits: CD4 and private specificities were missed by VDJdb matching, which favored anti-spike CD8 responses.

The protocol attached unique molecular identifiers to individual cDNA molecules. From the 5' RACE reads, TCRdb called clonotypes with MiXCR, one entry per CDR3 protein. The repertoire holds 55,000 to 80,000 distinct CDR3 sequences, with approximately 12% as singletons. The sample here was whole blood, taken at baseline. The TCR comes from an adult who was a healthcare worker with PCR-confirmed SARS-CoV-2 infection or an uninfected control (not recorded which).

The chain's CDR3 is CASSLVLAGVNEQFF. CDR3 bases: TGTGCCAGCAGCTTAGTACTAGCGGGGGTCAATGAGCAGTTCTTC. V is TRBV7-9 and J is TRBJ2-1; the match to TRBD2 covers 11 bases. CDR1 is SEHNR, CDR2 FQNEAQ, per germline (reference sequence). Trimming at V came to 1 base and at J to 6 bases, leaving 2 bases not matched to a gene. This CDR3 spans 15 amino acids.